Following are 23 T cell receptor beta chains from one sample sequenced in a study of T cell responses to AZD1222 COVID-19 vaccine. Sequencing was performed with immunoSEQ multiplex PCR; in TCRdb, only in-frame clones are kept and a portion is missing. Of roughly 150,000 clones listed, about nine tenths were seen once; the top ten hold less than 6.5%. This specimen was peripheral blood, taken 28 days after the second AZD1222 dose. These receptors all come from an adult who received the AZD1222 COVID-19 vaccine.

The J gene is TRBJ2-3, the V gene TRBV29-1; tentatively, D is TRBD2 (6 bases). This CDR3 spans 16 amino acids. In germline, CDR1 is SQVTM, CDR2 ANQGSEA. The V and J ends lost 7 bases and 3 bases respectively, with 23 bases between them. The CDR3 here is CSGDGVGSGGTDTQYF. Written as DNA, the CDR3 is TGCAGCGGGGACGGGGTAGGGTCAGGAGGGACAGATACGCAGTATTTT.

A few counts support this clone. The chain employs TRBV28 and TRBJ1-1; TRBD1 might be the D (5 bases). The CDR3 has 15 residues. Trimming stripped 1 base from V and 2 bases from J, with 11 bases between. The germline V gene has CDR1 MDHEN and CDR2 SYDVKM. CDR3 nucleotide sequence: TGTGCCAGCAGTTTATCAAGGGGTTTTAACACTGAAGCTTTCTTT. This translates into CASSLSRGFNTEAFF. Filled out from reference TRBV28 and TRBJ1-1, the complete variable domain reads DVKVTQSSRYLVKRTGEKVFLECVQDMDHENMFWYRQDPGLGLRLIYFSYDVKMKEKGDIPEGYSVSREKKERFSLILESASTNQTSMYLCASSLSRGFNTEAFFGQGTRLTVV.

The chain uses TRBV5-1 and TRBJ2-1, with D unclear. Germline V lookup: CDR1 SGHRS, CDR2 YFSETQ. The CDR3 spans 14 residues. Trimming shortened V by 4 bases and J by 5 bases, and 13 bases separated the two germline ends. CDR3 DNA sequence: TGCGCCAGCAGCCGCCCGACTGACCACAATGAGCAGTTCTTC. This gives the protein CASSRPTDHNEQFF.

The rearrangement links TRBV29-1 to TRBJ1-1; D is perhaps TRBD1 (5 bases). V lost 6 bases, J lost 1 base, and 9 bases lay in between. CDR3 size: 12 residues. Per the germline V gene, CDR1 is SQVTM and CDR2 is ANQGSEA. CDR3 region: CSVLGGNTEAFF. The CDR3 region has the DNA TGCAGCGTGCTCGGGGGGAACACTGAAGCTTTCTTT.

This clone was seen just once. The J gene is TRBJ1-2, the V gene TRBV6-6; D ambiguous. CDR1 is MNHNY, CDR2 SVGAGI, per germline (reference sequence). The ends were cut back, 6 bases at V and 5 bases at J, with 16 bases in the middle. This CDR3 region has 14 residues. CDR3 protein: CASRTPSQTYGYTF. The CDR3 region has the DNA TGTGCCAGCAGGACTCCCTCACAGACGTATGGCTACACCTTC.

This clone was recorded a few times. CDR3 coding DNA: TGTGCCAGCAGTCCAAGGGGACAGAGCTCCTACGAGCAGTACTTC. It encodes CASSPRGQSSYEQYF. The rearrangement joins TRBV11-2 to TRBJ2-7, with TRBD1 matching 7 bases. Germline CDR1 reads SGHAT; CDR2 reads FQNNGV. CDR3 length equals 15 residues. Trimming took 6 bases from V and 0 from J; bases not matched to a gene: 8.

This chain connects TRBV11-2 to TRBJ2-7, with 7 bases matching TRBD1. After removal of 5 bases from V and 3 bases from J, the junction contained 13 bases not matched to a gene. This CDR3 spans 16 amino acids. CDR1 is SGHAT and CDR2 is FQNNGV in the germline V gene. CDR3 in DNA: TGTGCCAGCAGCCGCGCCCGGACAGGTGGTTTCTACGAGCAGTACTTC. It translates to CASSRARTGGFYEQYF. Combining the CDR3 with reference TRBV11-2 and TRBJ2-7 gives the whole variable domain EAGVAQSPRYKIIEKRQSVAFWCNPISGHATLYWYQQILGQGPKLLIQFQNNGVVDDSQLPKDRFSAERLKGVDSTLKIQPAKLEDSAVYLCASSRARTGGFYEQYFGPGTRLTVT.

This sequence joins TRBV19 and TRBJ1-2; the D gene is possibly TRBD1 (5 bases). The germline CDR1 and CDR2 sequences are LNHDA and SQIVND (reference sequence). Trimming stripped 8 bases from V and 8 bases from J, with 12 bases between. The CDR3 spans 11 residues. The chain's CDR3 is CASAQRTGYTF. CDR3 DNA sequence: TGTGCCAGTGCTCAAAGGACAGGCTACACCTTC.

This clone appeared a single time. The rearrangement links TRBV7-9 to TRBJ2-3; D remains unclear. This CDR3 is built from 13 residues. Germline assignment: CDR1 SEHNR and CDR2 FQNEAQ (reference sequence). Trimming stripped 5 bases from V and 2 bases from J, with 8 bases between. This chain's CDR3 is CASSHRDTDTQYF. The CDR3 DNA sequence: TGTGCCAGCAGCCATAGGGACACAGATACGCAGTATTTT.

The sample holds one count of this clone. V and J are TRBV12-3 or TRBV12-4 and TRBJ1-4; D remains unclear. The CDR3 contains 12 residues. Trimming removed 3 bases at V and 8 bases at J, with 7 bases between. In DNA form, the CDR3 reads TGTGCCAGCAGTTTGGGAAGAGAAAAACTGTTTTTT. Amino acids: CASSLGREKLFF.

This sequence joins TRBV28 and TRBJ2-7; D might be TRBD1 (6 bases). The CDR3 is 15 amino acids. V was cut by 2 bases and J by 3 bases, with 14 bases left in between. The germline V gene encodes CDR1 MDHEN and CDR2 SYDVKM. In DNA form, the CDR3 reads TGTGCCAGCAGTTTAGGCTGGGACAACAACTACGAGCAGTACTTC. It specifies CASSLGWDNNYEQYF.

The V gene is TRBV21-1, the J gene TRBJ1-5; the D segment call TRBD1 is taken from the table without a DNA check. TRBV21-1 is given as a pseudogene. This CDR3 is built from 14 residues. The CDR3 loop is CASTRDRGGQPQHF. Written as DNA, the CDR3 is TGTGCCAGCACTAGGGACAGGGGAGGTCAGCCCCAGCATTTT.

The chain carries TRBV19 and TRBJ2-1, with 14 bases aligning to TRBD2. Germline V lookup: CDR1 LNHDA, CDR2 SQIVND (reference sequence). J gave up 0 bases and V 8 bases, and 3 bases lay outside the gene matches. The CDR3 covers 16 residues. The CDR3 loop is CASGLAGGSSYNEQFF. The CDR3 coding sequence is TGTGCCAGTGGACTAGCGGGAGGCTCCTCCTACAATGAGCAGTTCTTC.

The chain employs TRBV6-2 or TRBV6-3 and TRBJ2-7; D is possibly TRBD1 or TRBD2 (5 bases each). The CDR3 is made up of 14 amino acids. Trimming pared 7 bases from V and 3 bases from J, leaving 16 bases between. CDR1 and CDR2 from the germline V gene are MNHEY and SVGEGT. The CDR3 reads CASTPGGHHYEQYF. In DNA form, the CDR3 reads TGTGCCAGCACCCCAGGAGGACATCACTACGAGCAGTACTTC.

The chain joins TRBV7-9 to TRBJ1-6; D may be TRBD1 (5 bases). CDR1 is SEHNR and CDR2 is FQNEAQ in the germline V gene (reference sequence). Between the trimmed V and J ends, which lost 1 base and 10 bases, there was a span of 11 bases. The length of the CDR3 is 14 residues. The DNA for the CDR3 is TGTGCCAGCAGCTTAGGAACAGGCGAATCACCCCTCCACTTT. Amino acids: CASSLGTGESPLHF.

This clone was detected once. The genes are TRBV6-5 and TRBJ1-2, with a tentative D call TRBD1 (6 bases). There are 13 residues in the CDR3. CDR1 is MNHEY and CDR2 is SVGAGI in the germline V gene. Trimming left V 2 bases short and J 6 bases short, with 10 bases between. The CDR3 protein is CASSYQEGDGYTF. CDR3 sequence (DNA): TGTGCCAGCAGTTACCAGGAGGGGGATGGCTACACCTTC.

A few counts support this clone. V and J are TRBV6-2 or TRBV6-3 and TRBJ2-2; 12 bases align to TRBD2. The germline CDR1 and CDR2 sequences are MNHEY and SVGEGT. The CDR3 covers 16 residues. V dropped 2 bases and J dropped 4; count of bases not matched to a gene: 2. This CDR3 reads CASSYGTSGFTGELFF. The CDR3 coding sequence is TGTGCCAGCAGTTACGGGACTAGCGGGTTCACCGGGGAGCTGTTTTTT.

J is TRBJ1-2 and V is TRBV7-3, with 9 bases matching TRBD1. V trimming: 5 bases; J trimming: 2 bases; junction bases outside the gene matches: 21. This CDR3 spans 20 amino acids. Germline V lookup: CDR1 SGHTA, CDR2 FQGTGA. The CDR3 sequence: CASSLNGPTVGTGFNYGYTF. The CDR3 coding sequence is TGTGCCAGCAGCCTAAACGGTCCAACGGTCGGGACAGGGTTCAACTATGGCTACACCTTC.

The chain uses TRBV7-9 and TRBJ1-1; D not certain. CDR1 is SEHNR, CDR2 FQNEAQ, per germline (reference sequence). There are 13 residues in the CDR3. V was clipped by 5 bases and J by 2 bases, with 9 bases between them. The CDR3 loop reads CASSLQPNTEAFF. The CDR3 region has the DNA TGTGCCAGCAGCCTACAGCCAAACACTGAAGCTTTCTTT. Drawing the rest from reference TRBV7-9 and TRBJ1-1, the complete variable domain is DTGVSQNPRHKITKRGQNVTFRCDPISEHNRLYWYRQTLGQGPEFLTYFQNEAQLEKSRLLSDRFSAERPKGSFSTLEIQRTEQGDSAMYLCASSLQPNTEAFFGQGTRLTVV.

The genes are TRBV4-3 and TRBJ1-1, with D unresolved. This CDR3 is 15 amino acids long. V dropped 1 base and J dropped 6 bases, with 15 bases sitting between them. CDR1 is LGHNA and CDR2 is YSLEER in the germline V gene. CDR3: CASSQGLGPFAEAFF. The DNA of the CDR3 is TGCGCCAGCAGCCAAGGGTTAGGACCCTTCGCTGAAGCTTTCTTT.

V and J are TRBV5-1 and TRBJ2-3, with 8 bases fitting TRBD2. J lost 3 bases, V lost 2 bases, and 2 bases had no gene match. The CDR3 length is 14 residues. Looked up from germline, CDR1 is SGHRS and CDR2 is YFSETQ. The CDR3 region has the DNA TGCGCCAGCAGCTTCGTAGCGGGGACAGATACGCAGTATTTT. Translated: CASSFVAGTDTQYF.

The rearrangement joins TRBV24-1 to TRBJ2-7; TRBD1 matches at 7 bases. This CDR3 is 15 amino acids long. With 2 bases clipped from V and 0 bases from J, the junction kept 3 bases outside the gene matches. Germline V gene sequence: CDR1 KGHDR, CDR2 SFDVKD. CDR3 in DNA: TGTGCCACCAGTGATTCGGGACAGAGCTCCTACGAGCAGTACTTC. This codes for CATSDSGQSSYEQYF.

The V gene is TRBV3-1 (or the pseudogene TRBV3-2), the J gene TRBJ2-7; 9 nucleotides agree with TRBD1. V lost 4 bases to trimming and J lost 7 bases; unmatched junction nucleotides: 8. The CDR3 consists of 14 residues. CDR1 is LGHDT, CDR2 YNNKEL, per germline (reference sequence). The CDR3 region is CASSLQGQGSEQYF. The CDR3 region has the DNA TGTGCCAGCAGCCTTCAGGGACAGGGATCGGAGCAGTACTTC.